This entry is about one T cell receptor beta chain. The V gene end was trimmed by 6 bases and the J gene end by 1 base; junction bases not matched to a gene: 5. The CDR3 loop spans 15 amino acids. The germline V gene encodes CDR1 MDHEN and CDR2 SYDVKM. This specimen belongs to a study of blood T cell repertoires in COVID-19. Study details: The cDNA or gDNA used as material had been derived from T cells, B-cell-depleted T cells, or PBMCs.

Assay: immunoSEQ multiplex PCR; the TCRdb copy retains only in-frame clones and omits some. There are about 77,000 clones in the sample; roughly nine tenths occur only once, and approximately 15% lies in the top ten. The material sequenced was peripheral blood. This clonotype was obtained from an elderly woman with active or convalescent COVID-19. The chain employs TRBV28 and TRBJ2-2, with TRBD2 matching over 7 bases. The CDR3 loop is CASRGAGKNTGELFF. CDR3 DNA: TGTGCCAGCAGGGGAGCGGGGAAGAACACCGGGGAGCTGTTTTTT.